What follows are 25 T cell receptor beta chains derived from one specimen sequenced in a study of CD8+ T cells in alopecia areata. Following extraction, RNA underwent reverse transcription to cDNA, which served as the sequencing template. Generated by immunoSEQ multiplex PCR, the TCRdb table keeps only in-frame clones and is missing some. The data contain around 250,000 clones, less than 80% of them seen just once; the ten biggest clones take up approximately 1.2%. The sample here was CD4+ T cells sorted from blood, taken at week 0. Source of these receptors: a human donor with alopecia areata.

The chain employs TRBV11-2 and TRBJ1-6, with D uncertain. This CDR3 has 14 amino acids. Germline CDR1 is SGHAT and CDR2 is FQNNGV. V was cut by 5 bases and J by 8 bases, with 13 bases left in between. The CDR3: CASSPSANHSPLHF. The CDR3 DNA reads as TGTGCCAGCAGCCCTTCGGCCAATCATTCACCCCTCCACTTT.

The V gene is TRBV29-1, the J gene TRBJ2-3; D may be TRBD2 (6 bases). The germline gives CDR1 SQVTM, CDR2 ANQGSEA. This CDR3 is 13 amino acids long. Trimming took 4 bases from V and 6 from J, leaving 14 bases between them. The CDR3 DNA sequence: TGCAGCGTTGGAGGCGGGGAGCGCGATACGCAGTATTTT. The encoded protein is CSVGGGERDTQYF.

This clone appeared a single time. The chain recombines TRBV4-1 with TRBJ1-5; 9 bases are shared with TRBD1. This CDR3 comprises 15 residues. V gave up 5 bases and J gave up 5 bases; unmatched junction bases: 7. Germline V CDR1 and CDR2: MGHRA, YSYEKL. CDR3 loop: CASSDRGTGHQPQHF. CDR3 nucleotides: TGCGCCAGCAGCGACCGAGGGACAGGGCATCAGCCCCAGCATTTT.

The V call is TRBV30, the J call TRBJ2-7, with 9 bases fitting TRBD1. Trimming cost V 0 bases and J 4 bases; bases outside gene matches: 4. Germline V gives CDR1 GTSNPN, CDR2 SVGIG (reference sequence). There are 14 residues in the CDR3. DNA for the CDR3: TGTGCCTGGAGTGTAGGACAGGGGTATTACGAGCAGTACTTC. Translation gives CAWSVGQGYYEQYF.

This clone was recorded a few times. V and J are TRBV19 and TRBJ2-4; D is perhaps TRBD2 (7 bases). Trimming removed 6 bases at V and 2 bases at J, with 8 bases between. Germline V gives CDR1 LNHDA, CDR2 SQIVND (reference sequence). This CDR3 has 13 amino acids. CDR3 residues: CASSGGPKNIQYF. The CDR3 DNA follows: TGTGCCAGTAGCGGGGGGCCCAAAAACATTCAGTACTTC.

In this sample, this clone turned up a few times. The chain uses TRBV29-1 and TRBJ1-2, with unresolved D. V gave up 2 bases and J gave up 4 bases, with 11 bases separating them. The CDR3 runs 13 residues. CDR1 is SQVTM and CDR2 is ANQGSEA in the germline V gene. Here the CDR3 reads CSVETGTRYGYTF. DNA for the CDR3: TGCAGCGTTGAAACGGGAACCCGCTATGGCTACACCTTC.

The chain recombines TRBV10-3 with TRBJ2-7; D ambiguous. The germline CDR1 and CDR2 sequences are ENHRY and SYGVKD. The CDR3 contains 12 residues. The V and J ends lost 6 bases and 4 bases respectively, with 10 bases between them. CDR3 protein: CAISKGPYEQYF. DNA of the CDR3: TGTGCCATCAGCAAGGGCCCGTACGAGCAGTACTTC.

The chain combines TRBV29-1 with TRBJ2-5, with D possibly matching TRBD2 (5 bases). This CDR3 contains 11 residues. Germline CDR1 is SQVTM and CDR2 is ANQGSEA. V was cut by 7 bases and J by 2 bases, with 8 bases left in between. The CDR3 region is CSARDQETQYF. As DNA, the CDR3 is TGCAGCGCCCGGGATCAAGAGACCCAGTACTTC.

V usage is TRBV7-2 and J usage is TRBJ2-7; a weak D match, TRBD1 (6 bases). Germline V gene lookup returns CDR1 SGHTA and CDR2 FQGNSA. The germline V and J ends were trimmed by 1 base and 2 bases, with 12 bases remaining between them. There are 15 residues in the CDR3. CDR3 nucleotide sequence: TGTGCCAGCAGCTTAGGCCCTGGACAGACCTACGAGCAGTACTTC. It encodes CASSLGPGQTYEQYF.

The chain combines TRBV5-1 with TRBJ1-6; D is unclear. This CDR3 is 13 amino acids long. Germline V lookup: CDR1 SGHRS, CDR2 YFSETQ. V was trimmed by 4 bases and J by 8 bases, leaving 10 bases between them. The CDR3 is CASSPQTHSPLHF. CDR3 coding DNA: TGCGCCAGCAGCCCCCAAACCCATTCACCCCTCCACTTT.

Worth noting for this clone: Other nucleotide sequences in the sample specify the same CDR3. The chain recombines TRBV29-1 with TRBJ2-1; 14 bases line up with TRBD2. Trimming took 6 bases from V and 6 from J; bases not matched to a gene: 1. The CDR3 totals 13 residues. CDR1 is SQVTM and CDR2 is ANQGSEA in the germline V gene. The CDR3 region is CSVGTSGGNEQFF. For the CDR3, the DNA is TGCAGCGTAGGGACTAGCGGGGGCAATGAGCAGTTCTTC.

The genes are TRBV7-9 and TRBJ2-7; unclear D gene. Germline CDR1 is SEHNR and CDR2 is FQNEAQ (reference sequence). The germline V and J ends were trimmed by 1 base and 3 bases, with 10 bases remaining between them. The CDR3 has 14 amino acids. CDR3 loop: CASSLGSHDYEQYF. The CDR3 DNA reads as TGTGCCAGCAGCTTAGGATCCCACGACTACGAGCAGTACTTC. Looking up the rest from reference TRBV7-9 and TRBJ2-7 gives the full variable domain: DTGVSQNPRHKITKRGQNVTFRCDPISEHNRLYWYRQTLGQGPEFLTYFQNEAQLEKSRLLSDRFSAERPKGSFSTLEIQRTEQGDSAMYLCASSLGSHDYEQYFGPGTRLTVT.

The chain links TRBV9 to TRBJ2-3, with D possibly TRBD2 on 6 matching bases. Germline values: CDR1 SGDLS, CDR2 YYNGEE. V gave up 4 bases and J gave up 2 bases, with 17 bases separating them. CDR3 size: 16 residues. CDR3 residues: CASSLGTSQLTDTQYF. CDR3 DNA: TGTGCCAGCAGCCTCGGGACTTCCCAACTCACAGATACGCAGTATTTT.

In its sample, this clone was seen a few times. Distinct nucleotide sequences in the sample also encode this CDR3. The CDR3 loop reads CASSVGPQNTEAFF. In DNA form, the CDR3 reads TGTGCCAGCAGCGTAGGCCCCCAGAACACTGAAGCTTTCTTT. The genes are TRBV9 and TRBJ1-1; no clear D gene. The CDR3 is 14 residues long. Trimming removed 0 bases at V and 1 base at J, with 7 bases between. Germline V lookup: CDR1 SGDLS, CDR2 YYNGEE.

The DNA for the CDR3 is TGTGCCAGCAGCTTACGGACACGTAATTCACCCCTCCACTTT. This sequence encodes CASSLRTRNSPLHF. This rearrangement joins TRBV7-2 to TRBJ1-6, with D possibly matching TRBD1 (5 bases). The CDR3 runs to 14 residues. Trimming stripped 2 bases from V and 6 bases from J, with 8 bases between. Germline V CDR1 and CDR2: SGHTA, FQGNSA.

The chain couples TRBV6-1 to TRBJ2-5, with D perhaps TRBD2 (5 bases). The CDR3 runs to 14 residues. CDR1 and CDR2 (germline): MNHNS, SASEGT. V gave up 7 bases and J gave up 0 bases, with 12 bases separating them. CDR3 nucleotides: TGTGCCAGCACGAGGGATTGGTACCAAGAGACCCAGTACTTC. Translated, it gives CASTRDWYQETQYF.

The table lists this clone with a few counts. This chain joins TRBV29-1 and TRBJ2-7; D ambiguous. The germline V gene encodes CDR1 SQVTM and CDR2 ANQGSEA. Trimming took 5 bases from V and 6 from J, leaving 11 bases between them. The CDR3 sequence is 11 residues long. CDR3 sequence (DNA): TGCAGCGTTTTGGTCTACTCCGAGCAGTACTTC. Translating gives CSVLVYSEQYF.

In its sample, this clone was seen once. This sequence joins TRBV5-6 and TRBJ1-5; 7 positions agree with TRBD1. The germline gives CDR1 SGHDT, CDR2 YYEEEE. This CDR3 is built from 13 residues. With 5 bases clipped from V and 6 bases from J, the junction kept 5 bases outside the gene matches. The CDR3 nucleotides read TGTGCCAGCAGTACAGGGGCTCGTCAGCCCCAGCATTTT. It encodes CASSTGARQPQHF. Full variable domain (missing parts from reference TRBV5-6 and TRBJ1-5): DAGVTQSPTHLIKTRGQQVTLRCSPKSGHDTVSWYQQALGQGPQFIFQYYEEEERQRGNFPDRFSGHQFPNYSSELNVNALLLGDSALYLCASSTGARQPQHFGDGTRLSIL.

The rearrangement uses TRBV5-1 and TRBJ2-5, with D perhaps matching TRBD1 (5 bases). The V end was cut by 4 bases, the J end by 2 bases, with 18 bases between. The CDR3 has 16 amino acids. CDR1 SGHRS and CDR2 YFSETQ come from the germline V gene. The CDR3 region is CASSPNPLTAQETQYF. CDR3 coding DNA: TGCGCCAGCAGCCCCAACCCCCTGACAGCACAAGAGACCCAGTACTTC.

This clone was observed once. The rearrangement links TRBV2 to TRBJ1-2; no definite D call. The CDR3 consists of 13 residues. CDR1 and CDR2 (germline): SNHLY, FYNNEI. Trimming took 3 bases from V and 4 from J, leaving 9 bases between them. The chain's CDR3 is CASSERHGYGYTF. For the CDR3, the DNA is TGTGCCAGCAGTGAGAGGCACGGCTATGGCTACACCTTC.

This clone turned up a few times. CDR3 sequence (DNA): TGTGCCACCAGCAGAGACGGACAGGGCACAGATACGCAGTATTTT. It translates to CATSRDGQGTDTQYF. This rearrangement joins TRBV15 to TRBJ2-3; 7 positions agree with TRBD1. This CDR3 region has 15 residues. Germline loops: CDR1 LNHNV, CDR2 YYDKDF (reference sequence). After removal of 0 bases from V and 1 base from J, the junction contained 1 base not matched to a gene. The variable domain in full, with the rest retrieved from reference TRBV15 and TRBJ2-3, is DAMVIQNPRYQVTQFGKPVTLSCSQTLNHNVMYWYQQKSSQAPKLLFHYYDKDFNNEADTPDNFQSRRPNTSFCFLDIRSPGLGDTAMYLCATSRDGQGTDTQYFGPGTRLTVL.

V usage is TRBV29-1 and J usage is TRBJ2-5; 7 bases agree with TRBD1. This CDR3 spans 12 amino acids. The ends lost 1 base at V and 4 bases at J; junction bases unmatched: 0. CDR1 and CDR2 from the germline V gene are SQVTM and ANQGSEA. Written as DNA, the CDR3 is TGCAGCGTTGAAGGGACAGGAGAGACCCAGTACTTC. Protein: CSVEGTGETQYF. The variable domain in full, with the rest retrieved from reference TRBV29-1 and TRBJ2-5, is SAVISQKPSRDICQRGTSLTIQCQVDSQVTMMFWYRQQPGQSLTLIATANQGSEATYESGFVIDKFPISRPNLTFSTLTVSNMSPEDSSIYLCSVEGTGETQYFGPGTRLLVL.

The chain uses TRBV30 and TRBJ1-5; perhaps TRBD1 as D (5 bases). The germline V gene has CDR1 GTSNPN and CDR2 SVGIG (reference sequence). V dropped 2 bases and J dropped 2 bases, with 16 bases sitting between them. This CDR3 contains 16 residues. In DNA, the CDR3 is TGTGCCTGGAGTTCTCAGGGTTTAAGTGGCAATCAGCCCCAGCATTTT. Translation: CAWSSQGLSGNQPQHF.

The chain couples TRBV18 to TRBJ2-1; D call uncertain. Germline values: CDR1 KGHSH, CDR2 LQKENI. Trimming stripped 4 bases from V and 0 bases from J, with 10 bases between. The CDR3 has 15 amino acids. In nucleotides, the CDR3 is TGTGCCAGCTCACTCATGGAACCCTCCTACAATGAGCAGTTCTTC. Its translation: CASSLMEPSYNEQFF.

The chain carries TRBV23-1 and TRBJ1-6, with 9 bases identical to TRBD1. TRBV23-1 is assigned to the ORF class and has an uncertain function. This CDR3 has 16 residues. Trimming removed 1 base from V and 9 bases from J; junction bases left unmatched: 7. CDR3 coding DNA: TGCGCCAGCAGTCAATGGGGACAGGGAAAGGGTTCACCCCTCCACTTT. Residues: CASSQWGQGKGSPLHF.